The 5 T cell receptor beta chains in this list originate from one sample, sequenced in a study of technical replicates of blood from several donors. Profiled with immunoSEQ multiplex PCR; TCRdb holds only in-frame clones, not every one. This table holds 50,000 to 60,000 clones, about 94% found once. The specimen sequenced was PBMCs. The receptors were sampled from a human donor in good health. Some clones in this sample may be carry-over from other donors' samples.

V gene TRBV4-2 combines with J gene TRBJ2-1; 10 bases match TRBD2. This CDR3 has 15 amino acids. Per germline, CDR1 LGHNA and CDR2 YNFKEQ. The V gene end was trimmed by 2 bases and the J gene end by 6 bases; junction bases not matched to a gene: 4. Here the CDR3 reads CASSQLTSGTNEQFF. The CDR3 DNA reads TGTGCCAGCAGCCAACTCACTAGCGGGACCAATGAGCAGTTCTTC.

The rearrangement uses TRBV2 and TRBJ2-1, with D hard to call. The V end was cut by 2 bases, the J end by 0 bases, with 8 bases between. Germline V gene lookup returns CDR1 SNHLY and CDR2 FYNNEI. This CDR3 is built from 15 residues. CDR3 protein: CASSETGGSYNEQFF. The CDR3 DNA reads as TGTGCCAGCAGTGAAACGGGTGGCTCCTACAATGAGCAGTTCTTC.

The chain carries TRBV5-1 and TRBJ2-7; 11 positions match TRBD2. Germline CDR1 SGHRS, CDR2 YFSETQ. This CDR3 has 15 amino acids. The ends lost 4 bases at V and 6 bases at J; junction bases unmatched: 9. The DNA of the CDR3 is TGCGCCAGCAGCCCGGCAGGGACTAGCGGCTCCGAGCAGTACTTC. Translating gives CASSPAGTSGSEQYF.

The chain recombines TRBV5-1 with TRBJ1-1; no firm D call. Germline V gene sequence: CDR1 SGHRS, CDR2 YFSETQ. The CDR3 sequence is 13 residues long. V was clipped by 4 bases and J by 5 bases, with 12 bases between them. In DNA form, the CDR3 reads TGCGCCAGCAGCCGAGGACTGGGGACTGAAGCTTTCTTT. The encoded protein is CASSRGLGTEAFF.

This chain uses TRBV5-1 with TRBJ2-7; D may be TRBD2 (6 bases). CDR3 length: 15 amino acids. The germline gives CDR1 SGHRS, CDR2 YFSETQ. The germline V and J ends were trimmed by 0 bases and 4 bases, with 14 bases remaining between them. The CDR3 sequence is CASSLVPGVEYEQYF. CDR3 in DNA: TGCGCCAGCAGCTTGGTTCCGGGAGTAGAATACGAGCAGTACTTC.